These 14 T cell receptor beta chains share one sample of origin, sequenced in a study of control samples from healthy donors and cancer patients. The method was immunoSEQ multiplex PCR; TCRdb's version includes in-frame clones alone and lacks a portion of them. The table records about 130,000 clones, just under 95% of them present only once. The source material was PBMCs. Receptors originate from a man aged 60 to 69 with colorectal cancer.

This chain links TRBV2 with TRBJ1-2, with 9 bases aligning to TRBD1. V lost 7 bases to trimming and J lost 3 bases; unmatched junction nucleotides: 3. Germline values: CDR1 SNHLY, CDR2 FYNNEI. The CDR3 runs 13 residues. The CDR3 protein is CASTRDRDYGYTF. CDR3 nucleotides: TGTGCCAGCACTCGGGACAGGGACTATGGCTACACCTTC.

V is TRBV19 and J is TRBJ2-5; possibly TRBD1 for D (6 bases). Germline assignment: CDR1 LNHDA and CDR2 SQIVND (reference sequence). Trimming took 7 bases from V and 5 from J, leaving 20 bases between them. CDR3 length equals 15 residues. The CDR3 region is CASTLGWGPGETQYF. The CDR3 DNA sequence: TGTGCCAGTACTCTTGGCTGGGGGCCAGGGGAGACCCAGTACTTC. Filled out from reference TRBV19 and TRBJ2-5, the complete variable domain reads DGGITQSPKYLFRKEGQNVTLSCEQNLNHDAMYWYRQDPGQGLRLIYYSQIVNDFQKGDIAEGYSVSREKKESFPLTVTSAQKNPTAFYLCASTLGWGPGETQYFGPGTRLLVL.

The V and J genes are TRBV4-3 and TRBJ1-6; D is uncertain. The CDR3 is 14 residues long. Germline CDR1 is LGHNA and CDR2 is YSLEER. The V end lost 4 bases, the J end lost 7 bases, and 11 bases lay between the germline ends. The CDR3 protein is CASSLTAPNSPLHF. In nucleotides, the CDR3 is TGCGCCAGCAGCCTGACGGCTCCGAATTCACCCCTCCACTTT.

This clone has only a few counts. The chain employs TRBV3-1 (or the pseudogene TRBV3-2) and TRBJ2-1; D tentatively fits TRBD1 or TRBD2 (5 bases each). The CDR3 runs to 13 residues. V lost 1 base to trimming and J lost 9 bases, with 10 bases between them. Germline V CDR1 and CDR2: LGHDT, YNNKEL (reference sequence). Here the CDR3 DNA reads TGTGCCAGCAGCCAAGTCCCTGGGGGTGAGCAGTTCTTC. Amino acid sequence: CASSQVPGGEQFF.

The chain carries TRBV9 and TRBJ2-2; TRBD1 aligns across 10 bases. Germline CDR1 reads SGDLS; CDR2 reads YYNGEE. J was trimmed by 7 bases and V by 1 base; bases with no gene match: 4. This CDR3 region has 15 residues. The DNA for the CDR3 is TGTGCCAGCAGCGTATGGGACAGGGGTGTCGGGGAGCTGTTTTTT. This gives the protein CASSVWDRGVGELFF.

The chain combines TRBV9 with TRBJ1-4; 8 positions agree with TRBD1. J lost 6 bases, V lost 0 bases, and 10 bases had no gene match. Germline loops: CDR1 SGDLS, CDR2 YYNGEE. This CDR3 is built from 17 residues. CDR3 in DNA: TGTGCCAGCAGCGTAGGGACAGGGATTAGGGGCCATGAAAAACTGTTTTTT. Amino acid sequence: CASSVGTGIRGHEKLFF.

The V call is TRBV7-2, the J call TRBJ2-5; the D is unclear. Trimming took 5 bases from V and 3 from J, leaving 10 bases between them. The CDR3 has 13 residues. The germline CDR1 and CDR2 sequences are SGHTA and FQGNSA. CDR3 DNA sequence: TGTGCCAGCAGCCCCCGGATGGAAGAGACCCAGTACTTC. Translation gives CASSPRMEETQYF. Combining the CDR3 with reference TRBV7-2 and TRBJ2-5 gives the whole variable domain GAGVSQSPSNKVTEKGKDVELRCDPISGHTALYWYRQSLGQGLEFLIYFQGNSAPDKSGLPSDRFSAERTGGSVSTLTIQRTQQEDSAVYLCASSPRMEETQYFGPGTRLLVL.

V and J are TRBV2 and TRBJ1-5, with a weak D call TRBD1 (6 bases). The V gene lost 5 bases and the J gene lost 5 bases, with 13 bases spanning the gap. Germline V gene lookup returns CDR1 SNHLY and CDR2 FYNNEI. This CDR3 has 14 amino acids. This chain's CDR3 is CASSSQGLDQPQHF. DNA for the CDR3: TGTGCCAGCAGTAGTCAGGGGTTAGATCAGCCCCAGCATTTT.

The rearrangement joins TRBV3-1 (or the pseudogene TRBV3-2) to TRBJ1-1; 7 nucleotides align to TRBD1. Germline CDR1 LGHDT, CDR2 YNNKEL (reference sequence). The V segment lost 4 bases and the J segment 6 bases; nucleotides outside the gene matches: 11. CDR3 length: 15 amino acids. The CDR3: CASSPRTGVVSEAFF. The CDR3 DNA reads TGTGCCAGCAGCCCTCGGACAGGCGTAGTATCTGAAGCTTTCTTT.

The rearrangement joins TRBV6-1 to TRBJ1-5, with 11 bases matching TRBD1. J gave up 7 bases and V 6 bases, and 2 bases lay outside the gene matches. The CDR3 runs to 13 residues. CDR1 and CDR2 (germline): MNHNS, SASEGT. CDR3 DNA sequence: TGTGCCAGCAGGGACAGGGGGCAACAGCCCCAGCATTTT. It codes for CASRDRGQQPQHF.

Points on this clone: The same CDR3 can be traced to other DNA sequences in this sample. The V gene is TRBV5-1, the J gene TRBJ2-1; D perhaps matches TRBD2 (7 bases). Germline loops: CDR1 SGHRS, CDR2 YFSETQ. The CDR3 consists of 15 residues. V lost 3 bases and J 0 bases, leaving 10 bases between the germline ends. CDR3 amino acids: CASSWGGSSYNEQFF. The CDR3 bases are TGCGCCAGCAGCTGGGGGGGCTCCTCCTACAATGAGCAGTTCTTC. The variable domain in full, with the rest retrieved from reference TRBV5-1 and TRBJ2-1, is KAGVTQTPRYLIKTRGQQVTLSCSPISGHRSVSWYQQTPGQGLQFLFEYFSETQRNKGNFPGRFSGRQFSNSRSEMNVSTLELGDSALYLCASSWGGSSYNEQFFGPGTRLTVL.

This chain joins TRBV5-8 and TRBJ2-5, with D uncertain. Looked up from germline, CDR1 is SGHTS and CDR2 is YDEGEE. V dropped 0 bases and J dropped 5 bases, with 14 bases sitting between them. The CDR3 has 15 residues. In DNA form, the CDR3 reads TGTGCCAGCAGCTTGGGCCAGGAACCCCTGGAGACCCAGTACTTC. This sequence encodes CASSLGQEPLETQYF.

The CDR3 nucleotides are TGTGCCAGCAGTCCCCTTACAGGCAGCTACGAGCAGTACTTC. Amino acids: CASSPLTGSYEQYF. The chain combines TRBV6-5 with TRBJ2-7, with D perhaps matching TRBD1 (5 bases). From germline, CDR1 is MNHEY and CDR2 SVGAGI. V lost 5 bases and J lost 3, with 14 bases in between. The CDR3 is 14 amino acids.

This chain links TRBV20-1 with TRBJ2-7, with a tentative D call TRBD1 (5 bases). The CDR3 covers 11 residues. Germline values: CDR1 DFQATT, CDR2 SNEGSKA (reference sequence). V lost 6 bases and J 9 bases, leaving 15 bases between the germline ends. CDR3 residues: CSALLITGQYF. Written as DNA, the CDR3 is TGCAGTGCCCTACTTATAACAGGGCAGTACTTC.